This paragraph reports one TCR beta chain. Antigen specificity is unknown. The CDR3 length is 16 residues. V shed 6 bases, J shed 3 bases, and the junction held 8 bases outside the gene matches. Germline V gene sequence: CDR1 MNHNY, CDR2 SVGAGI (reference sequence). The data derive from a study of vaccination effects on CD4 cells after COVID-19. Looking at the study overall: Post-vaccine samples followed the second dose by a median of 72 days. Whole-study results and caveats: Clones induced by infection and by vaccine showed marked clonal contraction late after vaccination.

Sequencing was preceded by expansion of antigen-specific CD4+ T cells with viral peptide pools in the ViraFEST assay. With 9 to 11 days of culture completed, CD4+ T cells were isolated. Each participant was given two doses of one vaccine (BNT162b2 or mRNA-1273). Data came from immunoSEQ multiplex PCR; TCRdb stores just in-frame clones and leaves some out. This sample carries about 29,000 clones, 74% of them seen once, and the ten largest clones take under 20%. Source: CD4+ T cells from PBMCs cultured with HCoV-OC43 spike peptides, taken after COVID-19 vaccination. Subset given: HCoV-OC43 spike overlapping peptide pool stimulation. This sequence joins TRBV6-6 and TRBJ2-1; TRBD1 agrees at 10 bases. This receptor was obtained from a human donor who received a COVID-19 vaccine. CDR3 amino acids: CASRSFGTGVYNEQFF. In DNA form, the CDR3 reads TGTGCCAGCAGGTCTTTTGGGACAGGGGTCTACAATGAGCAGTTCTTC.